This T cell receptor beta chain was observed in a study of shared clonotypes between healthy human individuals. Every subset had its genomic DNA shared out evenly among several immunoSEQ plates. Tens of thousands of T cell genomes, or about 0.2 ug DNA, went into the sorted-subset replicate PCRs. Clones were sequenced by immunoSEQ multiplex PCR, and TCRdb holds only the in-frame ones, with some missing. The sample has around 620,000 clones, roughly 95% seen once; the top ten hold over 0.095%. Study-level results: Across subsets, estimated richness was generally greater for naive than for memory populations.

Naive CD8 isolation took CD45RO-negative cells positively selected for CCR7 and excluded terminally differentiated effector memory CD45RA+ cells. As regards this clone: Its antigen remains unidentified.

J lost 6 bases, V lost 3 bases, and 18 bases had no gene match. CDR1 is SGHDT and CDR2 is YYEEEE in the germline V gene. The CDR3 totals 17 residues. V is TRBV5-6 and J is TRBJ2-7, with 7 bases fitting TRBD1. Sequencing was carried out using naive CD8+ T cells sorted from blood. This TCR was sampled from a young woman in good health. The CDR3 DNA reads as TGTGCCAGCAGCTCAGAGTTAGGGACAGAACTAACGAGCGAGCAGTACTTC. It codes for CASSSELGTELTSEQYF. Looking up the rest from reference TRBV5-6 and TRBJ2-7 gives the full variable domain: DAGVTQSPTHLIKTRGQQVTLRCSPKSGHDTVSWYQQALGQGPQFIFQYYEEEERQRGNFPDRFSGHQFPNYSSELNVNALLLGDSALYLCASSSELGTELTSEQYFGPGTRLTVT.